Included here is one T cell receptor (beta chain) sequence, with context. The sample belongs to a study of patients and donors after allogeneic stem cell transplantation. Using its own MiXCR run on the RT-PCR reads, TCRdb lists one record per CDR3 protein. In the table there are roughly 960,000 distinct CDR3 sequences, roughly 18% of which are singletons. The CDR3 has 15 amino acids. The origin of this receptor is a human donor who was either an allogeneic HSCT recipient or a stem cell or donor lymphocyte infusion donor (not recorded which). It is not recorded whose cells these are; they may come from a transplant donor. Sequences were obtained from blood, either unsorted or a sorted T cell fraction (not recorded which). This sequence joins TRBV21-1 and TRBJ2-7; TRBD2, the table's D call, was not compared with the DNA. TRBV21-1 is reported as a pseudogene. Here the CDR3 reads CANPRLADSIAEQYF. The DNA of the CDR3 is TGTGCCAATCCGCGACTAGCTGATTCGATCGCCGAGCAGTACTTC.